A single T cell receptor (beta chain) is shown here with its context. Its specificity is unknown. The record originates from a study of shared clonotypes between healthy human individuals. Study findings and constraints: Among a few donors, about 5% of naive CD4 clonotypes were found in common. Owing to a small donor count, the genetic and exposure-history diversity represented was limited.

Sorted-subset replicate PCRs used 200 ng of genomic DNA. This amount corresponded to 30,000 to 35,000 T cell genomes. Data came from immunoSEQ multiplex PCR; TCRdb stores just in-frame clones and leaves some out. The data hold about 2.2 million clones, with about 94% observed a single time. The naive CD8 fraction comprised CD45RO-negative cells positively selected for CCR7 and excluded terminally differentiated effector memory CD45RA+ cells. Every donor was a Caucasian adult from Nashville, Tennessee. Germline CDR1 SGHDN, CDR2 FVKESK. V was trimmed by 4 bases and J by 0 bases, leaving 12 bases between them. The CDR3 consists of 16 residues.

The receptor's source is a man between 18 and 35 years old in good health. Some clones in this sample may be carry-over from other donors' samples. The rearrangement uses TRBV14 and TRBJ1-4; D perhaps matches TRBD1 (6 bases). Sequencing was carried out using naive CD8+ T cells from PBMCs. CDR3: CASSLGGFSTNEKLFF. Written as DNA, the CDR3 is TGTGCCAGCAGCCTAGGGGGGTTTTCAACTAATGAAAAACTGTTTTTT.